The following is a T cell receptor (beta chain) sequence with its context. Its specific antigen is unknown. No much larger clonotype is one base removed from it; base qualities were not supplied. These data are taken from a study of CD8+ T cells in alopecia areata listed by TCRdb under 2018. Notes on the research overall: The treated patients, all with moderate-to-severe alopecia areata, were enrolled in an open-label pilot trial of oral tofacitinib given at 5 to 10 mg twice daily. Tofacitinib was given for 6 to 18 months, followed by 6 months of follow-up off drug to assess delayed response and recurrence. High-throughput TCRbeta sequencing was used to examine T cell clonal expansion in alopecia areata in both the C3H/HeJ mouse model and human patients. Human TCRbeta sequencing covered scalp tissue and sorted CD4+ and CD8+ peripheral blood T cells from patchy and totalis/universalis alopecia areata patients and healthy controls. Biopsies were taken from tofacitinib-treated patients at baseline and again at 4 and 24 weeks into treatment, and several of those patients also had a later scalp biopsy. Scalp clonality was compared among normal scalp (n=4), patchy alopecia areata scalp (n=8), and alopecia totalis/universalis scalp (n=8). RNA was obtained with the PAXgene miRNA kit for fixed scalp, the miRNeasy kit for PBMCs, and the RNeasy kit for mouse skin. immunoSEQ multiplex PCR using 35 Vbeta forward primers and 13 Jbeta reverse primers was used to amplify TCRbeta CDR3 regions.

The time point label here, explained by the study, means: baseline before oral tofacitinib. Lesional scalp punch biopsies and peripheral blood were obtained from alopecia areata patients. PBMCs were isolated by density centrifugation and stained for CD3, CD4 and CD8, after which CD4+ and CD8+ T cells were sorted on a FACSAria. The library was obtained by the immunoSEQ multiplex PCR assay. RNA was extracted from all samples and reverse transcribed into cDNA as template for TCR sequencing. SuperScript III was used to make first-strand cDNA, primed with a 2:1 mix of oligo-dT and random hexamers. Amplification bias was assessed with a synthetic immune receptor repertoire, and residual bias was removed computationally. The authors' analysis ran thus. Raw reads were preprocessed to remove errors, and CDR3 was defined according to IMGT conventions as the region from the conserved cysteine to phenylalanine. Clonality was computed by normalizing Shannon entropy by log2 of the number of productive unique TCRs and subtracting the result from 1. Whether each scalp clone was CD4 or CD8 was inferred by checking scalp TCRbeta sequences against the CD4 and CD8 repertoires from sorted blood. TCRdb limited this immuneACCESS table to in-frame rearrangements with V and J called. A share of clones is missing; checked studies link under half to unresolved V genes, and the rest is unexplained. V and J calls and clone size follow that table, whereas D and trimming were derived from the DNA. This sample holds 130,000 to 150,000 clones; about 47% were observed only once. Of the sample, 0.95% to 1% falls within the top ten clones.

CDR1 and CDR2 (ENHRY, SYGVKD) derive from the germline V gene. From the cysteine up to the phenylalanine, the CDR3 has a length of 13 residues. Only the CDR3 part of the read is kept: 39 bases, read in frame from the first base. V gives up 7 bases and J gives up 7 bases, and the segment between their germline ends measures 14 bases. The paper's findings and limits, for the study overall: Shared TCR sequences between patients were less evident than in mice, which may be partly attributable to HLA diversity in the patient population. Resident alphabeta T cells in normal human skin are also sequenced, complicating scalp TCR repertoire analysis, unlike mouse skin dominated by gammadelta T cells. Compared with normal scalp, lesional scalp, particularly in alopecia totalis/universalis, had higher clonality and more expanded CD8+ clones, which suggests antigenic drive.

The receptor was derived from a human donor with alopecia areata. The rearranged chain carries TRBV10-3 and TRBJ2-4; TRBD1 is a possible D gene, resting on 6 matching bases. The material was CD4+ T cells sorted from blood, obtained at week 0. CDR3 sequence: CAITQGPGNIQYF. The bases are TGTGCCATCACTCAGGGGCCTGGGAACATTCAGTACTTC.